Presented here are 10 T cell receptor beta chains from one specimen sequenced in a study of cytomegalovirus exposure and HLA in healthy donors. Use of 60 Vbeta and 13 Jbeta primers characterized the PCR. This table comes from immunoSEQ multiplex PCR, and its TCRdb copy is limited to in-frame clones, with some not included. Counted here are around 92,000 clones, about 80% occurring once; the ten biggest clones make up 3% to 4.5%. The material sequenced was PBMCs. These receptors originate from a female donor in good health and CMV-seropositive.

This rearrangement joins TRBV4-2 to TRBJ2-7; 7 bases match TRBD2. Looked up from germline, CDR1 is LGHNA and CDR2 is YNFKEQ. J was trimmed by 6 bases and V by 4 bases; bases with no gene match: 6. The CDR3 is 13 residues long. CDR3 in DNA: TGTGCCAGCAGCCCGCGGGGGTTCAGCGAGCAGTACTTC. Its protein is CASSPRGFSEQYF.

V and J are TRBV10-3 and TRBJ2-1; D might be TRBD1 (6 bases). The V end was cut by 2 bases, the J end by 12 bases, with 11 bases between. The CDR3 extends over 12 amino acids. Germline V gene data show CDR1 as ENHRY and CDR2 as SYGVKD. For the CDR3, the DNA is TGTGCCATCAGTGAGACAGGGAGTCCGCAGTTCTTC. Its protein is CAISETGSPQFF.

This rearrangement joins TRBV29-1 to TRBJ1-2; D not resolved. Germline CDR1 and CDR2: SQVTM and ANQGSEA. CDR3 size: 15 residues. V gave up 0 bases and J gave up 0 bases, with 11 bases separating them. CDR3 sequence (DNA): TGCAGCGTTGAAGATGCGGGCAGTTCTAACTATGGCTACACCTTC. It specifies CSVEDAGSSNYGYTF. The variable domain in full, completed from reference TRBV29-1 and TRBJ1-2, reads SAVISQKPSRDICQRGTSLTIQCQVDSQVTMMFWYRQQPGQSLTLIATANQGSEATYESGFVIDKFPISRPNLTFSTLTVSNMSPEDSSIYLCSVEDAGSSNYGYTFGSGTRLTVV.

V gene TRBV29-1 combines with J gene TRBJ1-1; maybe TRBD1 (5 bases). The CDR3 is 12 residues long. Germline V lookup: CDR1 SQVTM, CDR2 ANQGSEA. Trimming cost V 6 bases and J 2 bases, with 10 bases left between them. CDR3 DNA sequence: TGCAGCGTGGGGGGGGTAAACACTGAAGCTTTCTTT. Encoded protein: CSVGGVNTEAFF.

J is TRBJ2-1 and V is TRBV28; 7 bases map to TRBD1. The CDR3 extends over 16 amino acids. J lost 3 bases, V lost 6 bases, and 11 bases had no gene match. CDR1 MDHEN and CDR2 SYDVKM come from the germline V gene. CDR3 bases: TGTGCCAGCAGACCCGAGACAGGGTCGAGCTACAATGAGCAGTTCTTC. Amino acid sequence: CASRPETGSSYNEQFF.

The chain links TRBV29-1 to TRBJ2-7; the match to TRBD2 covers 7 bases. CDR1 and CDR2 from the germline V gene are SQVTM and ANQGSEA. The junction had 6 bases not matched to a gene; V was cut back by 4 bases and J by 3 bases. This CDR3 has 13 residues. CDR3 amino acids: CSVAGGMDYEQYF. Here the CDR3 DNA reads TGCAGCGTTGCCGGGGGGATGGACTACGAGCAGTACTTC.

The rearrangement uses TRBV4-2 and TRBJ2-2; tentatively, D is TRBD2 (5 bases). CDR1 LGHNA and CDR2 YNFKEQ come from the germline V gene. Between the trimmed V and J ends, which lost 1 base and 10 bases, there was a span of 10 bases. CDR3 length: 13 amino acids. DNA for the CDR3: TGTGCCAGCAGCCAAGTCGGGGTCGAGGAGCTGTTTTTT. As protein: CASSQVGVEELFF.

The CDR3 is CASSRDRGDYGYTF. In DNA form, the CDR3 reads TGTGCCAGCAGTCGGGACAGGGGGGACTATGGCTACACCTTC. The chain combines TRBV6-5 with TRBJ1-2, with 11 bases matching TRBD1. CDR1 is MNHEY, CDR2 SVGAGI, per germline. The length of the CDR3 is 14 residues. The ends lost 5 bases at V and 3 bases at J; junction bases unmatched: 2.

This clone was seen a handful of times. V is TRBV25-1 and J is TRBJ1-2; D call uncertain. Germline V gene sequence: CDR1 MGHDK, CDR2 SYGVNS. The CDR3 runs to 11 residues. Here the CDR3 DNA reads TGTGGGACGGGCAGCGGCTATGGCTACACCTTC. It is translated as CGTGSGYGYTF.

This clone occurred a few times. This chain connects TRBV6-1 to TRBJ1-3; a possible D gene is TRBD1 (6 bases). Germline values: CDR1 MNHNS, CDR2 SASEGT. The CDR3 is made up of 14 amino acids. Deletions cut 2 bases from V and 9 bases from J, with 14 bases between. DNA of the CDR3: TGTGCCAGCAGTGAACGTACAGGGCCAGGCACCATATATTTT. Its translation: CASSERTGPGTIYF.